Listed below are T cell receptor beta chains from one sample, sequenced in a study of T cell changes during pregnancy in multiple sclerosis. The repertoire was sequenced with immunoSEQ multiplex PCR; TCRdb's copy has only in-frame clones and lacks some. Here the sample spans around 85,000 clones, 90% to 95% being singletons. The sample here was PBMCs, taken in the first trimester of pregnancy. These receptors were taken from a female donor in good health, serving as a control in a pregnancy study. Some clones in this sample may be carry-over from other donors' samples. Both conserved end residues are part of each CDR3. The D gene is left open where the match is weak. Only some rows state a clone size, as once, few, many or a class for expanded clones.

abundance	v_gene	j_gene	d_gene	CDR3nt	CDR3aa
.	TRBV4-2	TRBJ2-1	TRBD1	TGTGCCAGCAGCCAAGAGTCGGGACAGGGTTTTAATGAGCAGTTCTTC	CASSQESGQGFNEQFF
.	TRBV6-5	TRBJ1-2	.	TGTGCCAGCAGTGCACAGGGTTACGGCTACACCTTC	CASSAQGYGYTF
.	TRBV18	TRBJ1-5	TRBD1	TGTGCCAGCACGACAGGGTTCAATCAGCCCCAGCATTTT	CASTTGFNQPQHF
.	TRBV14	TRBJ2-7	TRBD2	TGTGCCAGCAGCCAAGCCCCTCGGACTAGCGGGAGTTACGAGCAGTACTTC	CASSQAPRTSGSYEQYF
once	TRBV23-1	TRBJ1-1	.	TGCGCCAGCAGGCAGGGCCGTAACACTGAAGCTTTCTTT	CASRQGRNTEAFF
.	TRBV6-4	TRBJ2-7	TRBD1	TGTGCCAGCAGTGACTCCCATACAGGGGTGGACGAGCAGTACTTC	CASSDSHTGVDEQYF
.	TRBV11-3	TRBJ1-6	TRBD1	TGTGCCAGCACCACTACCGCCGCCAGGGGGCATAATTCACCCCTCCACTTT	CASTTTAARGHNSPLHF
.	TRBV9	TRBJ2-3	TRBD1	TGTGCCAGCACCCGGACAGGGGGCGGGGCAGATACGCAGTATTTT	CASTRTGGGADTQYF
.	TRBV5-4	TRBJ1-1	.	TGTGCCAGCAGCTCCGACTGGGCGGGCCTGAACACTGAAGCTTTCTTT	CASSSDWAGLNTEAFF
.	TRBV19	TRBJ1-2	TRBD1	TGTGCCAGTAGCAACAGGGGTAGTGGCTACACCTTC	CASSNRGSGYTF
once	TRBV29-1	TRBJ2-1	.	TGCAGCGTCGAGCGGGTGCAGGGAGGAGCGCAGTTCTTC	CSVERVQGGAQFF